The next 24 T cell receptor beta chains were all read from a single sample in a study of CD8 T cells in ankylosing spondylitis (TCRdb year 2017). The library was generated by 5' RACE. Sequencing used an Illumina HiSeq 2500. The public sequencing data were trimmed at Q25 with fastp and processed into clonotypes with MiXCR by TCRdb, which kept only in-frame beta chains. CDR3 protein sequences are deduplicated, and each keeps its most common genes and DNA. Here the sample has almost 400,000 distinct CDR3 sequences; approximately 20% occur a single time. The ten most abundant clones make up about 15% of the sample. The investigation overall reported the following: A TCR beta motif made up of several highly homologous amino acid variants appeared to be characteristic of blood from ankylosing spondylitis patients.

Their antigens are not known. Sequences were obtained from blood, either unsorted or a sorted T cell fraction (not recorded which). The receptor set was obtained from a male donor with ankylosing spondylitis.

This clonotype was counted a few times. The chain couples TRBV29-1 to TRBJ2-1, with 11 bases matching TRBD1. The V gene's germline CDR1 is SQVTM and CDR2 ANQGSEA. There are 16 residues in the CDR3. Unmatched junction bases numbered 7, after V lost 1 base and J lost 5 bases. CDR3 protein: CSVEGRDRGFNNEQFF. CDR3 bases: TGCAGCGTTGAAGGACGGGACAGGGGGTTCAACAATGAGCAGTTCTTC.

This clonotype was found a few times. This chain uses TRBV18 with TRBJ2-2; a weak D match, TRBD1 (5 bases). The CDR3 covers 15 residues. The germline V and J ends were trimmed by 1 base and 4 bases, with 10 bases remaining between them. Germline CDR1 and CDR2: KGHSH and LQKENI. The chain's CDR3 is CASSPLGRATGELFF. CDR3 DNA: TGTGCCAGCTCACCACTGGGGCGCGCCACCGGGGAGCTGTTTTTT. Drawing the rest from reference TRBV18 and TRBJ2-2, the complete variable domain is NAGVMQNPRHLVRRRGQEARLRCSPMKGHSHVYWYRQLPEEGLKFMVYLQKENIIDESGMPKERFSAEFPKEGPSILRIQQVVRGDSAAYFCASSPLGRATGELFFGEGSRLTVL.

This clonotype was observed a handful of times. V usage is TRBV5-1 and J usage is TRBJ2-5, with D uncertain. Germline V lookup: CDR1 SGHRS, CDR2 YFSETQ. The length of the CDR3 is 12 residues. Trimming removed 5 bases from V and 3 bases from J, with 8 bases in between. CDR3 in amino acids: CASSRREETQYF. For the CDR3, the DNA is TGCGCCAGCAGTCGAAGGGAAGAGACCCAGTACTTC.

The chain employs TRBV29-1 and TRBJ2-1, with a possible D match to TRBD2 (6 bases). The germline V and J ends were trimmed by 1 base and 3 bases, with 7 bases remaining between them. Per germline, CDR1 SQVTM and CDR2 ANQGSEA. The CDR3 has 13 residues. The CDR3 sequence is CSVEVGGYNEQFF. Here the CDR3 DNA reads TGCAGCGTTGAAGTGGGGGGCTACAATGAGCAGTTCTTC.

This clonotype was recorded a few times. The chain has TRBV11-1 and TRBJ2-7; possibly TRBD2 for D (6 bases). The germline V gene encodes CDR1 SGHAT and CDR2 FQDESV (reference sequence). Between the trimmed V and J ends, which lost 4 bases and 8 bases, there was a span of 15 bases. This CDR3 comprises 13 residues. The DNA of the CDR3 is TGTGCCAGCAGCTCCGACTCCCTAGCGCAGCAGTACTTC. Its protein is CASSSDSLAQQYF.

V usage is TRBV28 and J usage is TRBJ2-2; maybe TRBD2 (7 bases). This CDR3 spans 15 amino acids. V gave up 7 bases and J gave up 4 bases, with 16 bases separating them. Germline assignment: CDR1 MDHEN and CDR2 SYDVKM. The CDR3 reads CASNIGGAGTGELFF. CDR3 DNA: TGTGCCAGCAACATAGGGGGGGCCGGCACCGGGGAGCTGTTTTTT.

The rearrangement uses TRBV24-1 and TRBJ2-7, with D tentatively TRBD2 (5 bases). Germline CDR1 KGHDR, CDR2 SFDVKD. The CDR3 runs to 15 residues. The V and J ends lost 0 bases and 4 bases respectively, with 12 bases between them. Here the CDR3 reads CATSDLKGRGYEQYF. Here the CDR3 DNA reads TGTGCCACCAGTGATTTGAAGGGTCGAGGGTACGAGCAGTACTTC.

This clonotype came up a few times. The rearrangement links TRBV11-2 to TRBJ1-5; D is unresolved. V was pared by 5 bases and J by 5 bases, with 10 bases between. CDR3 length equals 13 residues. Germline CDR1 and CDR2: SGHAT and FQNNGV. CDR3 amino acids: CASSQWVDQPQHF. The CDR3 DNA follows: TGTGCCAGCAGCCAATGGGTAGATCAGCCCCAGCATTTT.

As DNA, the CDR3 is TGCAGTGCCCAGACAGGCACAGATACGCAGTATTTT. It is translated as CSAQTGTDTQYF. This chain links TRBV20-1 with TRBJ2-3, with D possibly matching TRBD1 (5 bases). The V and J ends lost 6 bases and 1 base respectively, with 8 bases between them. The CDR3 is 12 amino acids. From germline, CDR1 is DFQATT and CDR2 SNEGSKA (reference sequence).

The chain couples TRBV5-1 to TRBJ2-6; D is perhaps TRBD1 or TRBD2 (5 bases each). Germline-derived CDR1 and CDR2 are SGHRS and YFSETQ. The CDR3 covers 16 residues. The V and J ends lost 5 bases and 1 base respectively, with 13 bases between them. CDR3 residues: CASSLGVVSGANVLTF. CDR3 nucleotides: TGCGCCAGCAGTCTGGGGGTCGTTTCTGGGGCCAACGTCCTGACTTTC.

The CDR3 region is CASSQDSGLFF. The CDR3 region has the DNA TGTGCCAGCAGTCAAGACAGCGGTTTGTTCTTC. The chain combines TRBV12-3 or TRBV12-4 with TRBJ2-1; D tentatively fits TRBD1 or TRBD2 (5 bases each). This CDR3 has 11 amino acids. V lost 5 bases and J 15 bases, leaving 14 bases between the germline ends.

The sample holds a few counts of this clonotype. The chain links TRBV14 to TRBJ2-1, with 8 bases identical to TRBD1. V was clipped by 2 bases and J by 6 bases; unmatched bases: 6. Germline CDR1 reads SGHDN; CDR2 reads FVKESK. The CDR3 contains 15 residues. CDR3 region: CASSQFGQGFNEQFF. The CDR3 region has the DNA TGTGCCAGCAGCCAATTCGGACAGGGATTCAATGAGCAGTTCTTC.

This clonotype was seen a handful of times. The chain joins TRBV6-1 to TRBJ2-1, with 9 bases lining up with TRBD2. CDR3 length: 17 residues. Germline values: CDR1 MNHNS, CDR2 SASEGT. Germline trimming cut 7 bases from V and 4 bases from J; bases unmatched to any gene: 14. The CDR3 coding sequence is TGTGCCAGCACCATTAGGGCTAGCGGGATAAATTACAATGAGCAGTTCTTC. Residues: CASTIRASGINYNEQFF.

This clonotype appeared a few times. This chain connects TRBV20-1 to TRBJ2-2, with 12 nucleotides matching TRBD2. Trimming took 3 bases from V and 5 from J; bases not matched to a gene: 10. The V gene's germline CDR1 is DFQATT and CDR2 SNEGSKA (reference sequence). The CDR3 has 17 residues. The CDR3 DNA follows: TGCAGTGCTAGTACGAGACTAGCGGGAGCTTGGACCGGGGAGCTGTTTTTT. Its translation is CSASTRLAGAWTGELFF.

This clonotype was recorded a few times. The chain combines TRBV3-1 with TRBJ2-7; D perhaps matches TRBD2 (6 bases). Trimming stripped 4 bases from V and 1 base from J, with 14 bases between. The germline CDR1 and CDR2 sequences are LGHDT and YNNKEL (reference sequence). This CDR3 has 15 amino acids. Written as DNA, the CDR3 is TGTGCCAGCAGCCCGCGGGGTTTGGGATCCTACGAGCAGTACTTC. It translates to CASSPRGLGSYEQYF.

V and J are TRBV29-1 and TRBJ1-1, with D hard to call. V was clipped by 4 bases and J by 0 bases, with 12 bases between them. Germline V gene lookup returns CDR1 SQVTM and CDR2 ANQGSEA. The CDR3 is 14 amino acids. This CDR3 reads CSVGMSALNTEAFF. The CDR3 DNA reads as TGCAGCGTTGGTATGTCAGCTTTGAACACTGAAGCTTTCTTT.

Many counts were recorded for this clonotype. This rearrangement joins TRBV20-1 to TRBJ2-1; 7 bases are shared with TRBD2. Germline V gives CDR1 DFQATT, CDR2 SNEGSKA (reference sequence). The CDR3 spans 16 residues. V was clipped by 6 bases and J by 8 bases; unmatched bases: 19. CDR3 sequence reads: CSALPFSSGIGDEQFF. CDR3 coding DNA: TGCAGTGCCTTACCATTTTCTAGCGGAATTGGCGATGAGCAGTTCTTC.

A few counts support this clonotype. This chain joins TRBV12-3 or TRBV12-4 and TRBJ1-3, with TRBD1 as a possible D gene (6 bases). This CDR3 has 14 residues. Trimming pared 3 bases from V and 7 bases from J, leaving 13 bases between. The CDR3 nucleotides read TGTGCCAGCAGTTTTCAGGGGTTCGTGAACACCATATATTTT. Translation: CASSFQGFVNTIYF.

This chain joins TRBV5-1 and TRBJ2-7; 7 nucleotides align to TRBD2. Germline V CDR1 and CDR2: SGHRS, YFSETQ. The length of the CDR3 is 14 residues. Germline trimming cut 0 bases from V and 6 bases from J; bases unmatched to any gene: 6. The CDR3 nucleotides read TGCGCCAGCAGCTTGGGGGCGGGAGCGGGCGAGCAGTACTTC. Its protein is CASSLGAGAGEQYF.

In this sample, this clonotype turned up many times. This chain links TRBV5-1 with TRBJ1-1; D is possibly TRBD1 (6 bases). The length of the CDR3 is 17 residues. Trimming pared 2 bases from V and 3 bases from J, leaving 20 bases between. Looked up from germline, CDR1 is SGHRS and CDR2 is YFSETQ. The CDR3 region has the DNA TGCGCCAGCAGCTTCCTGGGGGCATCGTTTACGTACACTGAAGCTTTCTTT. Translated, it gives CASSFLGASFTYTEAFF.

CDR3 bases: TGTGCCATCAGTGAGGAAAGGACAGTGAATGAGCAGTTCTTC. Protein product: CAISEERTVNEQFF. V usage is TRBV10-3 and J usage is TRBJ2-1, with D maybe TRBD1 (6 bases). V lost 2 bases and J 7 bases, leaving 12 bases between the germline ends. Looked up from germline, CDR1 is ENHRY and CDR2 is SYGVKD. The CDR3 loop spans 14 amino acids.

The genes are TRBV28 and TRBJ1-4; no definite D call. This CDR3 region has 13 residues. Germline-derived CDR1 and CDR2 are MDHEN and SYDVKM. V lost 5 bases and J 8 bases, leaving 12 bases between the germline ends. The CDR3 sequence: CASSLRGWEKLFF. The CDR3 coding sequence is TGTGCCAGCAGTCTGCGGGGTTGGGAAAAACTGTTTTTT.

There are a few counts of this clonotype. The chain has TRBV15 and TRBJ2-2; no definite D call. Per germline, CDR1 LNHNV and CDR2 YYDKDF (reference sequence). V lost 0 bases, J lost 5 bases, and 7 bases lay in between. The CDR3 runs to 14 residues. CDR3 protein: CATSRDLPTGELFF. CDR3 bases: TGTGCCACCAGCAGAGATCTTCCTACCGGGGAGCTGTTTTTT.

Details on this clonotype: With a much larger clone just one base away, this may be a read error. The chain uses TRBV20-1 and TRBJ2-3; D is undetermined. V gave up 5 bases and J gave up 9 bases, with 18 bases separating them. Germline V CDR1 and CDR2: DFQATT, SNEGSKA (reference sequence). The CDR3 runs to 13 residues. The CDR3 sequence is CSARPTSRETQYF. The CDR3 nucleotides read TGCAGTGCTCGACCTACTTCCCGCGAAACGCAGTATTTT.